Listed below are T cell receptor beta chains from one sample, sequenced in a study of molecular identifiers for immune sequencing clone quantification. One entry per CDR3 protein results from TCRdb running MiXCR on the PCR reads. The repertoire holds 350,000 or so distinct CDR3 sequences, with around a fifth as singletons. Sequences were obtained from naive CD8+ T cells from blood, with Jurkat cell RNA spiked in. Every receptor here comes from a human donor in good health. Some libraries in this study had Jurkat cell RNA spiked in. Both conserved end residues are part of each CDR3. The D gene is left open where the match is weak. A row's size may be missing; if present it is once, few, many or a size class.

TRBV30	-	TRBJ1-1	many	TGTGCCTGGAGTGTATCACATTCGGCTTTCTTT	CAWSVSHSAFF
TRBV7-9	-	TRBJ2-1	many	TGTGCCAGCAGCTTAGCGGGGCAGGGCAATGAGCAGTTCTTC	CASSLAGQGNEQFF
TRBV4-3	-	TRBJ2-7	many	TGCGCCAGCAGCCAAGACCGCAAGGCCACCTACGAGCAGTACTTC	CASSQDRKATYEQYF
TRBV28	-	TRBJ2-7	many	TGTGCCAGCAGTCCAACTCTAGGGTTAGCCTACGAGCAGTACTTC	CASSPTLGLAYEQYF
TRBV2	TRBD1	TRBJ1-1	few	TGTGTCAGCAGGTCGACAGGGTGGTCTGAAGCTTTCTTT	CVSRSTGWSEAFF
TRBV19	-	TRBJ2-7	many	TGTGCCAGTACCCTGACAGGTGAAGCCTACGAGCAGTACTTC	CASTLTGEAYEQYF
TRBV6-5	-	TRBJ1-1	many	TGTGCCAGCAGTTACTCGTGGGGTGAAGCTTTCTTT	CASSYSWGEAFF
TRBV4-1	-	TRBJ1-6	few	TGCGCCAGCAGCCAAGGGGTCTGGCCCCTCCACTTT	CASSQGVWPLHF
TRBV4-1	-	TRBJ2-1	many	TGCGCCAGCAGCCAAGTCGCCTTCGTCAGGGAAGTCAGGCAGTTCTTC	CASSQVAFVREVRQFF
TRBV11-2	-	TRBJ2-3	many	TGTGCCAGCAGCGCCCCTCTAGGGGGGGGAGCAGATACGCAGTATTTT	CASSAPLGGGADTQYF
TRBV6-4	-	TRBJ2-3	-	TGTGCCAGCAGGGACGAGGCGGGATCTAGCACAGATACGCAGTATTTT	CASRDEAGSSTDTQYF
TRBV6-2/TRBV6-3	-	TRBJ2-2	-	TGTGCCAGCAGTTTTGGCCCTTCGCTGGGGCGCACCGGGGAGCTGTTTTTT	CASSFGPSLGRTGELFF
TRBV12-3/TRBV12-4	-	TRBJ2-5	few	TGTGCCAGCAGTCCGATAGGGCAAGGCCAAGAGACCCAGTACTTC	CASSPIGQGQETQYF
TRBV3-1	TRBD1	TRBJ1-4	few	TGTGCCAGCAGCCAAGAAGAGGGGGCAAACGAAAAACTGTTTTTT	CASSQEEGANEKLFF
TRBV6-6	-	TRBJ2-4	many	TGTGCCAGCAGTTACTGGGAGAGGGGCCTAAACATTCAGTACTTC	CASSYWERGLNIQYF
TRBV19	-	TRBJ1-1	many	TGTGCCAGCAGCGTTGACACTGAAGCTTTCTTT	CASSVDTEAFF
TRBV5-4	TRBD2	TRBJ2-5	many	TGTGCCAGCAGCCCCCCCGGGACTAGCGGGGCACAAGAGACCCAGTACTTC	CASSPPGTSGAQETQYF
TRBV2	TRBD2	TRBJ2-5	many	TGTGCCAGCAGTGATTGGGCTAGCGGGTCCTTCGGGACCCAGTACTTC	CASSDWASGSFGTQYF
TRBV2	-	TRBJ2-3	many	TGTGCCAGCAGTGAAGACACAGATACGCAGTATTTT	CASSEDTDTQYF
TRBV7-9	TRBD1	TRBJ1-1	few	TGTGCCAGCAGCCGCCCTGGGACAGTTGAAGCTTTCTTT	CASSRPGTVEAFF
TRBV12-3/TRBV12-4	TRBD2	TRBJ2-2	many	TGTGCCAGCAGCCCTCATAGCGGGACCGAGACCGGGGAGCTGTTTTTT	CASSPHSGTETGELFF
TRBV5-6	-	TRBJ2-7	-	TGTGCCGGCAGCTTGGTCGGGACCACCTACGAGCAGTACTTC	CAGSLVGTTYEQYF
TRBV7-9	TRBD2	TRBJ2-4	many	TGTGCCAGCAGCTCCCCTCTCCGACTAGCGGAGGACGAAGTTAGAGCCAAAAACATTCAGTACTTC	CASSSPLRLAEDEVRAKNIQYF
TRBV4-3	-	TRBJ2-7	-	TGCGCCAGCAGCCCGCAGAGGGGCCACTTTTACGAGCAGTACTTC	CASSPQRGHFYEQYF
TRBV6-5	-	TRBJ1-1	many	TGTGCCAGCAGTTACTCGACGACAGCAGTTGAAGCTTTCTTT	CASSYSTTAVEAFF
TRBV4-3	-	TRBJ1-2	-	TGCGCCAGCAGAGAAACCGGGGGATATGGGAACTATGGCTACACCTTC	CASRETGGYGNYGYTF
TRBV20-1	TRBD2	TRBJ2-7	-	TGCAGTGCTAGAGGACTAGCGGGATATGGGGAGCAGTACTTC	CSARGLAGYGEQYF
TRBV12-3/TRBV12-4	TRBD1	TRBJ2-5	-	TGTGCCAGCAGTCCGGGACAGGGGGCTTATTCGTGGCAAGAGACCCAGTACTTC	CASSPGQGAYSWQETQYF
TRBV10-2	-	TRBJ1-5	many	TGCGCCAGCAGTGAGACTTCCTCCAATCAGCCCCAGCATTTT	CASSETSSNQPQHF
TRBV5-1	TRBD2	TRBJ2-7	many	TGCGCCAGCAGCTTTACTAGCGGGAGCTACGAGCAGTACTTC	CASSFTSGSYEQYF
TRBV27	-	TRBJ1-5	many	TGTGCCAGCAGTTGGCGCGGGGGACAGCCCCAGCATTTT	CASSWRGGQPQHF
TRBV24-1	TRBD2	TRBJ2-3	many	TGTGCCACCGAAGAGCCCGGGACTAGCCTCGGTGATACGCAGTATTTT	CATEEPGTSLGDTQYF
TRBV11-2	-	TRBJ2-6	many	TGTGCCAGCAGCGGGCTGCTGGGGGCCAACGTCCTGACTTTC	CASSGLLGANVLTF
TRBV5-4	-	TRBJ2-5	few	TGTGCCAGCAGCTTGGGTGAGCAAGAGACCCAGTACTTC	CASSLGEQETQYF
TRBV30	-	TRBJ1-2	many	TGTGCCTGGAGTGTAGGGGACGGCTATGGCTACACCTTC	CAWSVGDGYGYTF
TRBV6-5	-	TRBJ2-7	many	TGTGCCAGCAGACTACGTGATAGCGGATACGAGCAGTACTTC	CASRLRDSGYEQYF
TRBV5-5	-	TRBJ2-3	-	TGTGCCAGCAGCTCCCTTGTTTTTGCTAGCACAGATACGCAGTATTTT	CASSSLVFASTDTQYF
TRBV25-1	-	TRBJ1-2	few	TGTGCCAGCAGTTCAGGGAATGGCTACACCTTC	CASSSGNGYTF
TRBV20-1	TRBD2	TRBJ2-5	-	TGCAGTGCTAGAGGGGGACTAGCGGGAGTCGAGACCCAGTACTTC	CSARGGLAGVETQYF
TRBV7-2	-	TRBJ2-1	many	TGTGCCAGTTTAAGGGGCCTGGGCGGTGAGCAGTTCTTC	CASLRGLGGEQFF
TRBV19	-	TRBJ1-5	many	TGTGCCAGTAAAACCGGGACGCGGGGCAATCAGCCCCAGCATTTT	CASKTGTRGNQPQHF
TRBV3-1	-	TRBJ2-7	many	TGTGCCAGCAGCCAAGGGATAGGGGGCTACGAGCAGTACTTC	CASSQGIGGYEQYF
TRBV12-3/TRBV12-4	-	TRBJ1-4	-	TGTGTCAGCAGACCGACAGGCACTAATGAAAAACTGTTTTTT	CVSRPTGTNEKLFF
TRBV20-1	-	TRBJ2-7	few	TGCAGTGCTAGAAGTCCTGACGCAGCCTACGAGCAGTACTTC	CSARSPDAAYEQYF
TRBV30	-	TRBJ1-1	many	TGTGCCTGGAGTGTAGCCGTGAACACTGAAGCTTTCTTT	CAWSVAVNTEAFF
TRBV24-1	-	TRBJ2-3	many	TGTGCCACCAGTGACGGCCCACAGGAGCACACAGATACGCAGTATTTT	CATSDGPQEHTDTQYF
TRBV7-2	TRBD1	TRBJ1-1	many	TGTGCCAGCAGCCCCCGGACAGGGGGCGGCACTGAAGCTTTCTTT	CASSPRTGGGTEAFF
TRBV7-9	-	TRBJ2-5	many	TGTGCCAGCAGCTGGCCCACGGACGGGCGCGAGACCCAGTACTTC	CASSWPTDGRETQYF
TRBV5-6	-	TRBJ1-5	once	TGTGCCAGTTCCACCGTGTTTCAGCCCCAGCATTTT	CASSTVFQPQHF
TRBV7-9	-	TRBJ2-7	many	TGTGCCAGCAGCTTTCAGTTTTACGAGCAGTACTTC	CASSFQFYEQYF